This T cell receptor beta chain was identified in a study of vaccination and CD4 T cells after COVID-19. Across the whole study: The convalescent population consisted of six males and four females, two of whom were of Hispanic ethnicity.

The treatment denotes: approximately 9-day PBMC culture with coronavirus spike peptide pools or control peptides (ViraFEST assay). Prior to the COVID-19 pandemic (2011-2018), the unexposed donor's CD4+ T cells were collected. As to this clonotype: Its target is not known.

An Oncomine TCR Beta short-read assay was used to sequence the DNA from cultured CD4+ T cells. One entry per CDR3 protein results from TCRdb running MiXCR on the PCR reads. The profile shows about 2,600 distinct CDR3 sequences, roughly two fifths of them singletons. Sequencing was performed on CD4+ T cells from blood, cultured in vitro. The sequence was collected from a human donor in good health.

CDR3 sequence reads: CAISESLGSGLQETQYF. As DNA, the CDR3 is TGTGCCATCAGTGAGTCGCTGGGTAGCGGGTTACAAGAGACCCAGTACTTC. The chain is built from TRBV10-3 and TRBJ2-5; TRBD2 agrees at 7 bases. V lost 0 bases and J lost 2; bases outside the gene matches: 9. The germline V gene encodes CDR1 ENHRY and CDR2 SYGVKD. The CDR3 is made up of 17 amino acids.